A selection of T cell receptor beta chains follows, all from one sample in a study of identical twins. In TCRdb, the 5' RACE reads were re-called with MiXCR into one record per CDR3 protein. The sample includes around 290,000 distinct CDR3 sequences, 8% to 9.5% of them seen just once. Separately, the same data were catalogued under a study of yellow fever vaccine responses in identical twins.

The sequenced sample consisted of CD8+ T cells sorted from blood. The receptors here all came from a woman aged 18-35 years in good health. Both conserved end residues are part of each CDR3. A D gene is named only where the DNA matches it firmly. Clone size is shown for a subset of rows, as once, few, many or a class of expanded clone.

J gene,D gene,clone size,V gene,CDR3 protein,CDR3 DNA
TRBJ2-7,NA,many,TRBV18,CASSPPVGNYEQYF,TGTGCCAGCTCACCACCGGTGGGAAACTACGAGCAGTACTTC
TRBJ2-1,TRBD2,NA,TRBV28,CASSPWTRPYNEQFF,TGTGCCAGCAGTCCCTGGACTAGACCCTACAATGAGCAGTTCTTC
TRBJ2-5,NA,many,TRBV3-1,CASSDSLGETQYF,TGTGCCAGCAGCGACAGCTTAGGAGAGACCCAGTACTTC
TRBJ2-7,TRBD1,NA,TRBV19,CASSPRTGVHYEQYF,TGTGCCAGTAGTCCCCGGACAGGGGTGCACTACGAGCAGTACTTC
TRBJ2-3,NA,NA,TRBV6-2/TRBV6-3,CASRDDGTDTQYF,TGTGCCAGCAGAGATGACGGAACAGATACGCAGTATTTT
TRBJ2-3,NA,few,TRBV28,CASTGFSETDTQYF,TGTGCCAGCACGGGGTTTAGCGAAACAGATACGCAGTATTTT
TRBJ2-7,NA,many,TRBV28,CASSIRTDYEQYF,TGTGCCAGCAGTATACGGACAGACTACGAGCAGTACTTC
TRBJ2-1,NA,few,TRBV29-1,CSVEKGPNEQFF,TGCAGCGTTGAAAAGGGCCCCAATGAGCAGTTCTTC
TRBJ2-1,TRBD2,many,TRBV4-3,CASSQGAGVYNEQFF,TGCGCCAGCAGCCAAGGAGCGGGGGTCTACAATGAGCAGTTCTTC
TRBJ1-1,TRBD1,NA,TRBV12-3/TRBV12-4,CASSSGTGYLETEAFF,TGTGCCAGCAGTTCGGGGACAGGGTATCTGGAGACTGAAGCTTTCTTT
TRBJ2-5,NA,few,TRBV4-1,CASSQGGEEYF,TGCGCCAGCAGCCAAGGCGGGGAGGAGTACTTC
TRBJ2-1,NA,many,TRBV29-1,CSVALGFF,TGCAGCGTCGCTCTCGGGTTCTTC
TRBJ2-7,NA,few,TRBV7-8,CASSNPPDWDYEQYF,TGTGCCAGCAGCAATCCCCCGGACTGGGACTACGAGCAGTACTTC
TRBJ2-7,NA,NA,TRBV20-1,CSTRGWEAYEQYF,TGCAGTACCAGGGGGTGGGAGGCCTACGAGCAGTACTTC
TRBJ2-5,NA,NA,TRBV7-9,CASSLATDIETQYF,TGTGCCAGCAGCTTAGCTACGGACATTGAGACCCAGTACTTC
TRBJ2-7,NA,many,TRBV28,CASSLTDIGYEQYF,TGTGCCAGCAGTTTAACCGACATTGGCTACGAGCAGTACTTC
TRBJ2-7,NA,NA,TRBV7-2,CASSPGEGGRYEQYF,TGTGCCAGCAGCCCCGGGGAGGGGGGTCGCTACGAGCAGTACTTC
TRBJ2-2,NA,few,TRBV4-2,CASSVGSGTSTNTGELFF,TGTGCCAGCTCGGTCGGATCCGGGACATCTACGAACACCGGGGAGCTGTTTTTT
TRBJ2-3,TRBD1,NA,TRBV24-1,CATSEGQGPDTQYF,TGTGCCACCAGTGAAGGACAGGGTCCAGATACGCAGTATTTT
TRBJ2-5,TRBD2,NA,TRBV20-1,CSASDLAGGPETQYF,TGCAGTGCCTCTGATCTAGCGGGAGGGCCCGAGACCCAGTACTTC
TRBJ2-7,NA,many,TRBV4-2,CASSQELLYEQYF,TGTGCCAGCAGCCAAGAGCTACTCTACGAGCAGTACTTC
TRBJ1-5,NA,NA,TRBV6-1,CASEGQVSNQPQHF,TGTGCCAGCGAAGGCCAGGTTAGCAATCAGCCCCAGCATTTT
TRBJ2-3,TRBD2,few,TRBV7-2,CASSFTSGSTDTQYF,TGTGCCAGCAGCTTTACTAGCGGGAGCACAGATACGCAGTATTTT
TRBJ2-1,TRBD2,NA,TRBV7-9,CASSSTSGRRQDEQFF,TGTGCCAGCAGCTCGACTAGCGGCAGGCGTCAGGATGAGCAGTTCTTC
TRBJ2-7,TRBD2,many,TRBV28,CASSKLAGEYEQYF,TGTGCCAGCAGTAAACTAGCGGGGGAATACGAGCAGTACTTC
TRBJ2-7,NA,few,TRBV21-1,CASSPKTLPGQGSSEQYF,TGTGCCAGCAGCCCCAAGACTTTACCGGGACAGGGCTCAAGCGAGCAGTACTTC
TRBJ1-1,TRBD1,many,TRBV6-1,CASSQPILTGDGEAFF,TGTGCCAGCAGTCAGCCGATATTAACAGGGGATGGTGAAGCTTTCTTT
TRBJ2-7,TRBD2,NA,TRBV20-1,CSASDPGLAGGPPYEQYF,TGCAGTGCTAGCGATCCGGGACTAGCGGGAGGGCCACCCTACGAGCAGTACTTC
TRBJ2-3,NA,many,TRBV24-1,CATSDLRQSTDTQYF,TGTGCCACCAGTGATTTGCGGCAGAGCACAGATACGCAGTATTTT
TRBJ2-7,NA,many,TRBV7-9,CASSLPESVDEQYF,TGTGCCAGCAGCTTACCTGAATCAGTCGACGAGCAGTACTTC
TRBJ2-7,TRBD2,NA,TRBV4-2,CASSQEAGGGSYEQYF,TGTGCCAGCAGCCAAGAGGCGGGAGGGGGGTCCTACGAGCAGTACTTC
TRBJ2-7,NA,many,TRBV29-1,CSAYLKDTRDFSYEQYF,TGCAGCGCCTACCTCAAAGACACGCGGGATTTCTCCTACGAGCAGTACTTC
TRBJ2-6,NA,many,TRBV28,CACREGRANVLTF,TGTGCCTGCCGAGAGGGTCGGGCCAACGTCCTGACTTTC
TRBJ2-7,NA,many,TRBV4-1,CASSQDGSDEQYF,TGCGCCAGCAGCCAAGACGGTTCAGACGAGCAGTACTTC
TRBJ2-1,NA,once,TRBV19,CASSILGAHNEQFF,TGTGCCAGTAGTATACTAGGGGCCCACAATGAGCAGTTCTTC
TRBJ2-3,TRBD2,NA,TRBV18,CASSPRVYRTSGGADTQYF,TGTGCCAGCTCACCAAGAGTTTACCGAACTAGCGGGGGCGCAGATACGCAGTATTTT
TRBJ2-1,TRBD2,many,TRBV12-3/TRBV12-4,CASTGRDYSYNEQFF,TGTGCCAGCACCGGGAGGGACTACTCCTACAATGAGCAGTTCTTC
TRBJ2-7,NA,NA,TRBV25-1,CASSSPRTYEQYF,TGTGCCAGCAGTTCCCCGAGAACCTACGAGCAGTACTTC
TRBJ2-6,NA,few,TRBV15,CATSRAFGANVLTF,TGTGCCACCAGCAGGGCTTTTGGGGCCAACGTCCTGACTTTC
TRBJ2-2,NA,NA,TRBV20-1,CSARDIANTGELFF,TGCAGTGCAAGGGACATTGCGAACACCGGGGAGCTGTTTTTT
TRBJ2-7,NA,few,TRBV20-1,CSASRWEGAYEQYF,TGCAGTGCTAGCCGGTGGGAGGGGGCCTACGAGCAGTACTTC
TRBJ1-2,TRBD1,many,TRBV29-1,CSVTTGAGDYTF,TGCAGCGTAACTACAGGGGCTGGTGACTACACCTTC
TRBJ2-1,NA,few,TRBV2,CASNPSGAFNEQFF,TGTGCCAGCAATCCCTCAGGGGCATTTAATGAGCAGTTCTTC
TRBJ2-2,NA,few,TRBV5-1,CASSLVTGSTGELFF,TGCGCCAGCAGCTTGGTGACAGGAAGCACCGGGGAGCTGTTTTTT
TRBJ2-7,NA,few,TRBV2,CASRSGTAYEQYF,TGTGCCAGCAGATCCGGGACGGCCTACGAGCAGTACTTC
TRBJ1-1,NA,many,TRBV5-1,CASSPGVEAFF,TGCGCCAGCAGCCCGGGGGTGGAAGCTTTCTTT